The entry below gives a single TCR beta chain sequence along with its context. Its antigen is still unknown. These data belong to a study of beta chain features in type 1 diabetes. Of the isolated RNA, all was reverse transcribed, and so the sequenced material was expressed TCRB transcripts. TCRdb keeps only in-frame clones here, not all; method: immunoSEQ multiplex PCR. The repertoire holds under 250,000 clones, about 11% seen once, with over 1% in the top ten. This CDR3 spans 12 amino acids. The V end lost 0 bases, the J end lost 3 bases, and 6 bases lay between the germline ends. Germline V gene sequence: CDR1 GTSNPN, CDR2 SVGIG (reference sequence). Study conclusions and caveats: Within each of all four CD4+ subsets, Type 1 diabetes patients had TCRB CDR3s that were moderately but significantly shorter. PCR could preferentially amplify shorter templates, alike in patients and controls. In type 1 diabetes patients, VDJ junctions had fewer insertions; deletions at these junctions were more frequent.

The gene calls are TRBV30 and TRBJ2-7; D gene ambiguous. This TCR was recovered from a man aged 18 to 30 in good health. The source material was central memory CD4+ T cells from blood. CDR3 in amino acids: CAWSVKGYEQYF. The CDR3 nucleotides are TGTGCCTGGAGTGTTAAAGGCTACGAGCAGTACTTC.